A single T cell receptor (beta chain) is shown here with its context. The antigen is unknown. The assay was immunoSEQ multiplex PCR, and TCRdb's table has in-frame clones only and misses some. The repertoire holds 2,500,000 or so clones, with around nine tenths as singletons. The germline V gene has CDR1 LNHDA and CDR2 SQIVND (reference sequence). The CDR3 is made up of 15 amino acids. The V and J ends lost 5 bases and 0 bases, in that order; junction bases with no gene match: 5. The sample originates from a study of shared clonotypes between healthy human individuals. Findings and limits, study-wide: Rarefaction demonstrated incomplete sorted-subset sequencing despite large depth.

Sequenced: naive CD4+ T cells sorted from blood. Subset specified: CD45RA+ positively selected. The chain is built from TRBV19 and TRBJ2-7; 9 nucleotides align to TRBD1. The receptor comes from a man aged 18 to 35 in good health. CDR3 bases: TGTGCCAGTAGTTTGGGACAGGGCAGCTCCTACGAGCAGTACTTC. It translates to CASSLGQGSSYEQYF.